This T cell receptor beta chain was captured in a study of PD-1 blockade in classical Hodgkin lymphoma. Each of the patients experienced relapse following autologous stem cell transplantation, and their brentuximab vedotin exposure differed. Generated by immunoSEQ multiplex PCR, the TCRdb table keeps only in-frame clones and is missing some. The data show about 25,000 clones, roughly three quarters seen once. The germline CDR1 and CDR2 sequences are SGHTA and FQGNSA. The CDR3 covers 14 residues. V shed 5 bases, J shed 3 bases, and the junction held 7 bases outside the gene matches. This clonotype was sampled from a human donor with classical Hodgkin lymphoma. This material consisted of peripheral blood mononuclear cells (PBMCs), taken at baseline. The rearrangement uses TRBV7-2 and TRBJ2-7; 7 bases align to TRBD1. Here the CDR3 DNA reads TGTGCCAGCAGCCAAGACGGACAGGACTACGAGCAGTACTTC. This gives the protein CASSQDGQDYEQYF. The variable domain in full, completed from reference TRBV7-2 and TRBJ2-7, reads GAGVSQSPSNKVTEKGKDVELRCDPISGHTALYWYRQSLGQGLEFLIYFQGNSAPDKSGLPSDRFSAERTGGSVSTLTIQRTQQEDSAVYLCASSQDGQDYEQYFGPGTRLTVT.